These 14 T cell receptor beta chains share one sample of origin, sequenced in a study of blood T cell repertoires in COVID-19. The repertoire was sequenced with immunoSEQ multiplex PCR; TCRdb's copy has only in-frame clones and lacks some. The sample yields approximately 140,000 clones, around 86% seen once. The sample taken for sequencing was peripheral blood. The origin of the receptors is a human donor in a cohort sampled during active COVID-19.

The J gene is TRBJ2-7, the V gene TRBV27; 7 bases match TRBD1. V shed 9 bases, J shed 2 bases, and the junction held 4 bases outside the gene matches. Per germline, CDR1 MNHEY and CDR2 SMNVEV (reference sequence). The CDR3 sequence is 12 residues long. The CDR3 loop is CASRQGPYEQYF. The CDR3, as DNA: TGTGCCAGTAGACAGGGACCCTACGAGCAGTACTTC.

The chain combines TRBV5-1 with TRBJ2-7; TRBD2 might be the D (5 bases). The CDR3 contains 15 residues. Germline CDR1 reads SGHRS; CDR2 reads YFSETQ. Trimming removed 0 bases from V and 7 bases from J, with 17 bases in between. CDR3 coding DNA: TGCGCCAGCAGCTTGGGCTCCGGACCCCCGGGGGAGCAGTACTTC. Residues: CASSLGSGPPGEQYF. Full variable domain (missing parts from reference TRBV5-1 and TRBJ2-7): KAGVTQTPRYLIKTRGQQVTLSCSPISGHRSVSWYQQTPGQGLQFLFEYFSETQRNKGNFPGRFSGRQFSNSRSEMNVSTLELGDSALYLCASSLGSGPPGEQYFGPGTRLTVT.

The V call is TRBV2, the J call TRBJ1-6; no clear D. The V gene lost 7 bases and the J gene lost 7 bases, with 17 bases spanning the gap. The germline gives CDR1 SNHLY, CDR2 FYNNEI. The CDR3 consists of 15 residues. The CDR3 loop is CASKIQVQLNSPLHF. In DNA, the CDR3 is TGTGCCAGCAAGATTCAGGTACAGCTCAATTCACCCCTCCACTTT.

The CDR3: CASSVLAGLSYNEQFF. The CDR3 bases are TGTGCCAGTAGTGTCCTAGCGGGGCTCTCCTACAATGAGCAGTTCTTC. The V call is TRBV19, the J call TRBJ2-1; 9 positions match TRBD2. The CDR3 extends over 16 amino acids. V lost 5 bases to trimming and J lost 0 bases; unmatched junction nucleotides: 5. Germline loops: CDR1 LNHDA, CDR2 SQIVND (reference sequence).

This clone has more than one count but fewer than ten. The chain links TRBV5-1 to TRBJ1-5, with TRBD1 matching 8 bases. J was trimmed by 5 bases and V by 0 bases; bases with no gene match: 7. There are 16 residues in the CDR3. Germline lookup yields CDR1 SGHRS and CDR2 YFSETQ. The CDR3 DNA reads TGCGCCAGCAGCTTGGCCCCCGGGACAGGATATCAGCCCCAGCATTTT. Protein sequence: CASSLAPGTGYQPQHF.

CDR3 coding DNA: TGTGCCAGTAGTATACTTGCGGGCGGGAGGTACTCCTACAATGAGCAGTTCTTC. Its translation is CASSILAGGRYSYNEQFF. The rearrangement links TRBV19 to TRBJ2-1, with 8 bases that match TRBD2. V lost 2 bases to trimming and J lost 0 bases; unmatched junction nucleotides: 9. The CDR3 length is 18 residues. CDR1 LNHDA and CDR2 SQIVND come from the germline V gene (reference sequence).

This sequence joins TRBV5-5 and TRBJ1-5; 12 nucleotides line up with TRBD1. The CDR3 sequence is 16 residues long. The germline gives CDR1 SGHKS, CDR2 YYEKEE (reference sequence). V was clipped by 0 bases and J by 2 bases; unmatched bases: 0. The CDR3 region has the DNA TGTGCCAGCAGCTTGGGGGACAGGGGGCGCAATCAGCCCCAGCATTTT. This encodes CASSLGDRGRNQPQHF.

V usage is TRBV19 and J usage is TRBJ2-3, with D possibly matching TRBD2 (5 bases). Deletions cut 6 bases from V and 1 base from J, with 14 bases between. Germline CDR1 and CDR2: LNHDA and SQIVND (reference sequence). This CDR3 region has 15 residues. CDR3 sequence reads: CASRGVGPRTDTQYF. The CDR3 nucleotides read TGTGCCAGTAGGGGAGTGGGCCCACGCACAGATACGCAGTATTTT. The full variable domain, in which reference TRBV19 and TRBJ2-3 provide the parts outside the CDR3, is DGGITQSPKYLFRKEGQNVTLSCEQNLNHDAMYWYRQDPGQGLRLIYYSQIVNDFQKGDIAEGYSVSREKKESFPLTVTSAQKNPTAFYLCASRGVGPRTDTQYFGPGTRLTVL.

The V call is TRBV19, the J call TRBJ2-1; 12 bases are a match to TRBD2. V was pared by 4 bases and J by 6 bases, with 1 base of the junction left unmatched. The V gene's germline CDR1 is LNHDA and CDR2 SQIVND (reference sequence). The CDR3 length is 14 residues. Here the CDR3 DNA reads TGTGCCAGTAGTAGGACTAGCGGGACCAATGAGCAGTTCTTC. It codes for CASSRTSGTNEQFF.

The CDR3, as DNA: TGTGCCAGCAGTTCCGGGACAACATTGCTCAACTATGGCTACACCTTC. This sequence encodes CASSSGTTLLNYGYTF. The chain has TRBV7-2 and TRBJ1-2; the D gene is possibly TRBD1 (6 bases). V gave up 6 bases and J gave up 2 bases, with 19 bases separating them. CDR1 and CDR2 (germline): SGHTA, FQGNSA. The CDR3 is made up of 16 amino acids.

V gene TRBV7-3 combines with J gene TRBJ1-1; D possibly corresponds to TRBD1 (6 bases). The CDR3 is 16 amino acids. CDR1 and CDR2 from the germline V gene are SGHTA and FQGTGA. Trimming cost V 8 bases and J 5 bases, with 24 bases left between them. This CDR3 reads CASALRGGTLGTEAFF. For the CDR3, the DNA is TGTGCCAGCGCCTTAAGGGGGGGAACCCTCGGGACTGAAGCTTTCTTT.

The chain carries TRBV29-1 and TRBJ2-7; the D gene is possibly TRBD1 (5 bases). Looked up from germline, CDR1 is SQVTM and CDR2 is ANQGSEA. V lost 4 bases and J 5 bases, leaving 15 bases between the germline ends. This CDR3 comprises 13 residues. CDR3 region: CSVGEGDLDEQYF. CDR3 nucleotide sequence: TGCAGCGTTGGGGAAGGGGATTTGGACGAGCAGTACTTC.

Of note for this clone: The sample carries other DNA sequences with the same CDR3. The chain uses TRBV10-3 and TRBJ2-7; weak D call: TRBD2 (5 bases). Germline V lookup: CDR1 ENHRY, CDR2 SYGVKD. This CDR3 comprises 12 residues. Trimming took off 3 bases at V and 4 bases at J, with 7 bases between the two ends. The CDR3 DNA is TGTGCCATCAGTGAAGGCGGGTACGAGCAGTACTTC. Protein: CAISEGGYEQYF.

Only a few counts were recorded for this clone. V and J are TRBV19 and TRBJ2-7; 9 bases match TRBD1. Germline assignment: CDR1 LNHDA and CDR2 SQIVND (reference sequence). After removal of 0 bases from V and 4 bases from J, the junction contained 7 bases not matched to a gene. The length of the CDR3 is 16 residues. CDR3 amino acids: CASSIEGGQGRYEQYF. As DNA, the CDR3 is TGTGCCAGTAGTATAGAGGGGGGACAGGGACGGTACGAGCAGTACTTC. Full variable domain (missing parts from reference TRBV19 and TRBJ2-7): DGGITQSPKYLFRKEGQNVTLSCEQNLNHDAMYWYRQDPGQGLRLIYYSQIVNDFQKGDIAEGYSVSREKKESFPLTVTSAQKNPTAFYLCASSIEGGQGRYEQYFGPGTRLTVT.